This T cell receptor (beta chain) was captured in a study of glioma-infiltrating T cells after dendritic cell vaccination. In the study overall: Autologous tumor lysate-pulsed dendritic cell vaccination was given between the early 2000s and the early 2010s.

Time point: after dendritic cell vaccination, including at tumor progression/relapse. Germline V gene data show CDR1 as GTSNPN and CDR2 as SVGIG (reference sequence). This CDR3 is built from 13 residues. V shed 6 bases and J shed 0 bases, with 6 bases lying between them. Input was approximately 2.2 ug genomic DNA, or all available if less. TCRdb's table, derived via immunoSEQ multiplex PCR, lists solely in-frame clones and lacks some. This sample has some 46,000 clones, with approximately 90% found just once. This clonotype was obtained from a human donor with glioblastoma. The starting material was blood, obtained after dendritic cell vaccination. This chain joins TRBV30 and TRBJ2-6, with D unclear. The CDR3 here is CACPFSGANVLTF. CDR3 DNA: TGTGCCTGCCCCTTCTCTGGGGCCAACGTCCTGACTTTC.